These 9 T cell receptor beta chains share one sample of origin, sequenced in a study of T cell clusters in autoimmune cytopenias. One tube held mixed TRB-A and TRB-B primer pools for touch-down PCR. TCRdb reprocessed the multiplex PCR reads and keeps a single row for each CDR3 protein, giving no DNA. Listed are about 4,900 distinct CDR3 sequences; 15% falls within the top ten. Tens of thousands of genome equivalents of blood DNA were amplified for TRB. A further study also used this sample, focusing on T cell repertoires in aging, cancer and after chemotherapy.

Material: peripheral blood. These receptors all come from a human donor in good health.

The gene calls are TRBV25-1 and TRBJ1-4; the TRBD1 assignment by TCRdb is unverifiable without DNA. Germline-derived CDR1 and CDR2 are MGHDK and SYGVNS. This CDR3 is 16 amino acids long. CDR3 region: CASSAAVDRGNEKLFF.

The V call is TRBV6-1, the J call TRBJ1-5; checking the TCRdb D call of TRBD1 is not possible without DNA. CDR1 and CDR2 (germline): MNHNS, SASEGT. This CDR3 is built from 15 residues. The CDR3 sequence is CASNGQGGSNQPQHF.

Its frequency marks this clonotype as medium-sized. The chain uses TRBV12-3 or TRBV12-4 and TRBJ2-2; TCRdb's D call of TRBD2 is untestable without DNA. This CDR3 comprises 16 residues. The CDR3 sequence: CASSLSLAGGLGELFF.

V and J are TRBV10-3 and TRBJ2-5. This CDR3 region has 13 residues. The germline V gene encodes CDR1 ENHRY and CDR2 SYGVKD. The CDR3 here is CAISRVTEETQYF.

Judged by frequency, this clonotype is large. J is TRBJ2-2 and V is TRBV29-1; the D call from TCRdb, TRBD2, cannot be confirmed without DNA. The CDR3 loop spans 13 amino acids. Germline V lookup: CDR1 SQVTM, CDR2 ANQGSEA. The chain's CDR3 is CSVDQGGTGELFF.

The V gene is TRBV11-1, the J gene TRBJ1-6; TCRdb's D gene call, TRBD1, goes unchecked for lack of DNA. Germline loops: CDR1 SGHAT, CDR2 FQDESV (reference sequence). There are 15 residues in the CDR3. The CDR3 is CASSQEGGGASPLHF.

This clonotype is called medium-sized based on its frequency. V gene TRBV29-1 combines with J gene TRBJ1-4; the D gene TCRdb calls, TRBD1, cannot be checked with no DNA. The CDR3 has 12 residues. Germline CDR1 reads SQVTM; CDR2 reads ANQGSEA. CDR3 protein: CSVHWRGEKLFF.

V gene TRBV27 combines with J gene TRBJ2-6; TCRdb's D gene call, TRBD1, goes unchecked for lack of DNA. The CDR3 is 15 residues long. Per germline, CDR1 MNHEY and CDR2 SMNVEV (reference sequence). This CDR3 is CASRNRASGANVLTF.

Considering frequency, this clonotype is medium-sized. The chain links TRBV19 to TRBJ2-1. CDR3 length: 11 amino acids. The germline CDR1 and CDR2 sequences are LNHDA and SQIVND (reference sequence). The CDR3 here is CASSIFNEQFF.